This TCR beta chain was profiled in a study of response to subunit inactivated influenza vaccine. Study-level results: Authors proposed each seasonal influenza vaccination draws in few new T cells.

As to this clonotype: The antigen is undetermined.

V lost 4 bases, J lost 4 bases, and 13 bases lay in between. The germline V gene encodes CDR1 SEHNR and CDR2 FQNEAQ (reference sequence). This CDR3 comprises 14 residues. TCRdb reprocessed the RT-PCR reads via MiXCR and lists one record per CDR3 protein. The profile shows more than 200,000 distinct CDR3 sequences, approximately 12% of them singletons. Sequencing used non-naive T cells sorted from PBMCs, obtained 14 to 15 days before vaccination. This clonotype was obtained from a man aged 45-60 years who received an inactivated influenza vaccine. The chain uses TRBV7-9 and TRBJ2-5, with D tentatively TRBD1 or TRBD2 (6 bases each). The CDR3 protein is CASSSDGGRETQYF. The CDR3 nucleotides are TGTGCCAGCAGCTCCGATGGGGGGCGAGAGACCCAGTACTTC.